This is a list of T cell receptor beta chains from one sample in a study of neurological immune-mediated disorders. From the 5' RACE reads, TCRdb called clonotypes with MiXCR, one entry per CDR3 protein. The data show over 25,000 distinct CDR3 sequences, roughly 21% seen once. Sequencing was performed on PBMCs. These receptors originate from a woman aged 55-70 years in good health. The CDR3 runs from the conserved cysteine through the conserved F or W. A D gene is named only where the DNA matches it firmly. Only some rows state a clone size, as once, few, many or a class for expanded clones.

v_call: TRBV20-1; clone_size: many; d_call: NA; j_call: TRBJ2-1; cdr3_nt: TGCAGTGCTCCACGACTGGGATCCTACAATGAGCAGTTCTTC; cdr3_aa: CSAPRLGSYNEQFF
v_call: TRBV6-2/TRBV6-3; clone_size: many; d_call: NA; j_call: TRBJ1-1; cdr3_nt: TGTGCCAGCACCTACCGGGCAGGGATAGACTACATGAACACTGAAGCTTTCTTT; cdr3_aa: CASTYRAGIDYMNTEAFF
v_call: TRBV29-1; clone_size: medium-sized; d_call: NA; j_call: TRBJ2-7; cdr3_nt: TGCAGCGTTGAAGATATAGACTACTACGAGCAGTACTTC; cdr3_aa: CSVEDIDYYEQYF
v_call: TRBV10-3; clone_size: NA; d_call: TRBD2; j_call: TRBJ2-3; cdr3_nt: TGTGCCATCAGTGCTCGGGAGGGAAACACAGATACGCAGTATTTT; cdr3_aa: CAISAREGNTDTQYF
v_call: TRBV20-1; clone_size: NA; d_call: TRBD2; j_call: TRBJ2-1; cdr3_nt: TGCAGTGCTAGAGTCGGACTAGCAGGGAGTCTCTACAATGAGCAGTTCTTC; cdr3_aa: CSARVGLAGSLYNEQFF
v_call: TRBV21-1; clone_size: many; d_call: NA; j_call: TRBJ1-6; cdr3_nt: TGTGCCAGCAGCGCCTACCAGGACATAGGGTCCCCTCATTCACCCCTCCACTTT; cdr3_aa: CASSAYQDIGSPHSPLHF
v_call: TRBV5-1; clone_size: many; d_call: NA; j_call: TRBJ1-6; cdr3_nt: TGCGCCAGCAGCTTGGACAAGGGGACTTATAATTCACCCCTCCACTTT; cdr3_aa: CASSLDKGTYNSPLHF
v_call: TRBV4-1; clone_size: many; d_call: NA; j_call: TRBJ2-1; cdr3_nt: TGCGCCAGCAGCCAAGATCTTGGGGCAGTCTCCTACAATGAGCAGTTCTTC; cdr3_aa: CASSQDLGAVSYNEQFF
v_call: TRBV3-1; clone_size: many; d_call: TRBD1; j_call: TRBJ1-1; cdr3_nt: TGTGCCAGCAGCTACCAGGGGGCCATGAACACTGAAGCTTTCTTT; cdr3_aa: CASSYQGAMNTEAFF
v_call: TRBV2; clone_size: many; d_call: TRBD2; j_call: TRBJ2-1; cdr3_nt: TGTGCCAGCAGGGCCGGGACTAGCGGTTACAATGAGCAGTTCTTC; cdr3_aa: CASRAGTSGYNEQFF
v_call: TRBV20-1; clone_size: many; d_call: TRBD1; j_call: TRBJ2-7; cdr3_nt: TGCAGTGCTAAAAACAGGGGGTTTGGCGAGCAGTACTTC; cdr3_aa: CSAKNRGFGEQYF
v_call: TRBV7-8; clone_size: many; d_call: TRBD2; j_call: TRBJ2-3; cdr3_nt: TGTGCCAGCAGCTACCAACTAGCGGGACTTAGCACAGATACGCAGTATTTT; cdr3_aa: CASSYQLAGLSTDTQYF
v_call: TRBV5-1; clone_size: many; d_call: NA; j_call: TRBJ2-5; cdr3_nt: TGCGCCAGCAGCTTGGGCGCGGTACTCTCGGGCGAGACCCAGTACTTC; cdr3_aa: CASSLGAVLSGETQYF
v_call: TRBV6-2/TRBV6-3; clone_size: many; d_call: TRBD1; j_call: TRBJ1-5; cdr3_nt: TGTGCCAGCAGCGGACAGGGCCTCCCATATTACAATCAGCCCCAGCATTTT; cdr3_aa: CASSGQGLPYYNQPQHF
v_call: TRBV12-3/TRBV12-4; clone_size: many; d_call: NA; j_call: TRBJ1-1; cdr3_nt: TGTGCCAGCAGTTCACAGGCCACGGGGGCTTTCTTT; cdr3_aa: CASSSQATGAFF
v_call: TRBV29-1; clone_size: many; d_call: TRBD1; j_call: TRBJ2-3; cdr3_nt: TGCAGCGTTGATGGGACAGGGGGCGCAGGAGATACGCAGTATTTT; cdr3_aa: CSVDGTGGAGDTQYF
v_call: TRBV5-1; clone_size: NA; d_call: NA; j_call: TRBJ2-7; cdr3_nt: TGCGCCAGCAGCTTGGCCGCGGGGCCAGCTACCTACGAGCAGTACTTC; cdr3_aa: CASSLAAGPATYEQYF
v_call: TRBV29-1; clone_size: NA; d_call: NA; j_call: TRBJ2-2; cdr3_nt: TGCAGCGGGACATACGCCGGGGAGCTGTTTTTT; cdr3_aa: CSGTYAGELFF
v_call: TRBV5-1; clone_size: many; d_call: TRBD1; j_call: TRBJ1-1; cdr3_nt: TGCGCCAGCAACCGGGACAGCGAAACTGAAGCTTTCTTT; cdr3_aa: CASNRDSETEAFF
v_call: TRBV4-2; clone_size: many; d_call: TRBD2; j_call: TRBJ2-5; cdr3_nt: TGTGCCAGCAGCCAGGGTAGGACTAGCGGGCGAGGAGAGACCCAGTACTTC; cdr3_aa: CASSQGRTSGRGETQYF
v_call: TRBV4-3; clone_size: many; d_call: TRBD2; j_call: TRBJ2-7; cdr3_nt: TGCGCCAGCAGCCAAGATCTTAGCGGGAGAGGGTTGGTGTACGAGCAGTACTTC; cdr3_aa: CASSQDLSGRGLVYEQYF
v_call: TRBV20-1; clone_size: many; d_call: NA; j_call: TRBJ2-7; cdr3_nt: TGCAGTGCCCCAAAATCAGGGAGGAACGAGCAGTACTTC; cdr3_aa: CSAPKSGRNEQYF
v_call: TRBV5-6; clone_size: many; d_call: NA; j_call: TRBJ2-5; cdr3_nt: TGTGCCAGCAGCTCCCGACTCTTCTTACAGGAAGAGACCCAGTACTTC; cdr3_aa: CASSSRLFLQEETQYF
v_call: TRBV7-2; clone_size: many; d_call: TRBD1; j_call: TRBJ1-6; cdr3_nt: TGTGCCAGCAGCCGACAGGGGAGATCACCCCTCCACTTT; cdr3_aa: CASSRQGRSPLHF
v_call: TRBV15; clone_size: few; d_call: NA; j_call: TRBJ2-7; cdr3_nt: TGTGCCACCAGCAGAGATATCGCGGGAGAGCAGTACTTC; cdr3_aa: CATSRDIAGEQYF
v_call: TRBV7-2; clone_size: many; d_call: NA; j_call: TRBJ1-6; cdr3_nt: TGTGCCAGCAGCTCTTTTTTCCGTTCACCCCTCCACTTT; cdr3_aa: CASSSFFRSPLHF
v_call: TRBV7-3; clone_size: many; d_call: TRBD2; j_call: TRBJ2-1; cdr3_nt: TGTGCCAGCAGCTTAACCCTCCGACCGGGACTAGCGGGGGGGTTCGATGAGCAGTTCTTC; cdr3_aa: CASSLTLRPGLAGGFDEQFF
v_call: TRBV7-3; clone_size: NA; d_call: TRBD2; j_call: TRBJ2-1; cdr3_nt: TGTGCCAGCAGAAATAGCGGGGGGGTTTACAATGAGCAGTTCTTC; cdr3_aa: CASRNSGGVYNEQFF
v_call: TRBV20-1; clone_size: many; d_call: TRBD1; j_call: TRBJ1-6; cdr3_nt: TGCAGTGCTCCCCCCGGGACAGGATACAATTCACCCCTCCACTTT; cdr3_aa: CSAPPGTGYNSPLHF
v_call: TRBV20-1; clone_size: NA; d_call: TRBD2; j_call: TRBJ2-3; cdr3_nt: TGCAGTGCTAGAAGTCTAGCGGGAGGGATGGGAGATACGCAGTATTTT; cdr3_aa: CSARSLAGGMGDTQYF
v_call: TRBV5-1; clone_size: many; d_call: NA; j_call: TRBJ2-6; cdr3_nt: TGCGCCAGCAGCTCGCCTGCTGGGGCCAACGTCCTGACTTTC; cdr3_aa: CASSSPAGANVLTF
v_call: TRBV7-2; clone_size: many; d_call: NA; j_call: TRBJ1-2; cdr3_nt: TGTGCCAGCAGCTTCGTATCTACTAACTATGGCTACACCTTC; cdr3_aa: CASSFVSTNYGYTF
v_call: TRBV29-1; clone_size: NA; d_call: NA; j_call: TRBJ2-5; cdr3_nt: TGCAGCGTTGAACCCTCCGTCGAGACCCAGTACTTC; cdr3_aa: CSVEPSVETQYF
v_call: TRBV20-1; clone_size: many; d_call: TRBD2; j_call: TRBJ2-3; cdr3_nt: TGCAGTGCTCTCATAACTAGCGGGAGGGGATGGGATACGCAGTATTTT; cdr3_aa: CSALITSGRGWDTQYF
v_call: TRBV5-6; clone_size: NA; d_call: NA; j_call: TRBJ1-5; cdr3_nt: TGTGCCAGCATCGGGATCCGACAATTACCACCACCCAGCAATCAGCCCCAGCATTTT; cdr3_aa: CASIGIRQLPPPSNQPQHF
v_call: TRBV5-1; clone_size: many; d_call: NA; j_call: TRBJ2-7; cdr3_nt: TGCGCCAGCAGCTTGACTGAATCGGGGCTTGGGGAGCAGTACTTC; cdr3_aa: CASSLTESGLGEQYF
v_call: TRBV15; clone_size: NA; d_call: NA; j_call: TRBJ1-2; cdr3_nt: TGTGCCACCAGCAGCTTAGTCAGGGACTATGGCTACACCTTC; cdr3_aa: CATSSLVRDYGYTF
v_call: TRBV2; clone_size: many; d_call: TRBD1; j_call: TRBJ2-3; cdr3_nt: TGTGCCAGCACTCACCCGGGACAGGGACCGAGTTTTGGTGGCGATACGCAGTATTTT; cdr3_aa: CASTHPGQGPSFGGDTQYF
v_call: TRBV5-1; clone_size: many; d_call: TRBD1; j_call: TRBJ2-2; cdr3_nt: TGCGCCAGCAGCTTGGTGGGACAGGTTTACACCGGGGAGCTGTTTTTT; cdr3_aa: CASSLVGQVYTGELFF
v_call: TRBV7-2; clone_size: many; d_call: TRBD1; j_call: TRBJ2-3; cdr3_nt: TGTGCCAGCAGCTCCCAGCAGGGGGGCACAGATACGCAGTATTTT; cdr3_aa: CASSSQQGGTDTQYF
v_call: TRBV4-3; clone_size: many; d_call: TRBD2; j_call: TRBJ2-7; cdr3_nt: TGCGCCAGCAGCCAAGATGGCGCGGGGGGAACCGAGCAGTACTTC; cdr3_aa: CASSQDGAGGTEQYF
v_call: TRBV4-2; clone_size: many; d_call: TRBD2; j_call: TRBJ2-5; cdr3_nt: TGTGCCAGCAGCCAGGACGGGAGGAGGCAAGAGACCCAGTACTTC; cdr3_aa: CASSQDGRRQETQYF
v_call: TRBV5-1; clone_size: many; d_call: NA; j_call: TRBJ1-1; cdr3_nt: TGCGCCAGCAGCTTGGACGTCAAAGGGACTGAAGCTTTCTTT; cdr3_aa: CASSLDVKGTEAFF
v_call: TRBV28; clone_size: many; d_call: TRBD2; j_call: TRBJ2-1; cdr3_nt: TGTGCCAGCAGTTTAGTGGGACTAGCGGGAGGCACCTACAATGAGCAGTTCTTC; cdr3_aa: CASSLVGLAGGTYNEQFF
v_call: TRBV7-3; clone_size: many; d_call: NA; j_call: TRBJ2-5; cdr3_nt: TGTGCCAGCAGCTTAACGCACGGGGAGACCCAGTACTTC; cdr3_aa: CASSLTHGETQYF
v_call: TRBV7-9; clone_size: many; d_call: TRBD1; j_call: TRBJ2-7; cdr3_nt: TGTGCCAGCAGCTTTAGGGACAGAACCTACGAGCAGTACTTC; cdr3_aa: CASSFRDRTYEQYF
v_call: TRBV21-1; clone_size: many; d_call: NA; j_call: TRBJ2-2; cdr3_nt: TGTGCCAGCACGGGGGACCAGGAGCTGTTTTTT; cdr3_aa: CASTGDQELFF
v_call: TRBV6-2/TRBV6-3; clone_size: many; d_call: NA; j_call: TRBJ1-5; cdr3_nt: TGTGCCAGCAGCCTCATGGGGATCAGCAATCAGCCCCAGCATTTT; cdr3_aa: CASSLMGISNQPQHF
v_call: TRBV10-1; clone_size: NA; d_call: NA; j_call: TRBJ2-1; cdr3_nt: TGCGCCAGCAGTGTAGGGGCGGGAAACGAGCAGTTCTTC; cdr3_aa: CASSVGAGNEQFF
v_call: TRBV20-1; clone_size: many; d_call: NA; j_call: TRBJ2-1; cdr3_nt: TGCAGTGCCCCGGGCGGGGGCAGCTCCTACAATGAGCAGTTCTTC; cdr3_aa: CSAPGGGSSYNEQFF
v_call: TRBV5-1; clone_size: NA; d_call: NA; j_call: TRBJ1-3; cdr3_nt: TGCGCCAGCAGATCCGGGACCTCTGGAAACACCATATATTTT; cdr3_aa: CASRSGTSGNTIYF
v_call: TRBV15; clone_size: many; d_call: TRBD2; j_call: TRBJ2-1; cdr3_nt: TGTGCCACCAGCAGCTTCGGCTCCCCCGGGACTAGCGGGAGGAGTAGCTACAATGAGCAGTTCTTC; cdr3_aa: CATSSFGSPGTSGRSSYNEQFF
v_call: TRBV9; clone_size: NA; d_call: NA; j_call: TRBJ2-3; cdr3_nt: TGTGCCAGCAGCGTTGGGGTATTGGACACAGATACGCAGTATTTT; cdr3_aa: CASSVGVLDTDTQYF